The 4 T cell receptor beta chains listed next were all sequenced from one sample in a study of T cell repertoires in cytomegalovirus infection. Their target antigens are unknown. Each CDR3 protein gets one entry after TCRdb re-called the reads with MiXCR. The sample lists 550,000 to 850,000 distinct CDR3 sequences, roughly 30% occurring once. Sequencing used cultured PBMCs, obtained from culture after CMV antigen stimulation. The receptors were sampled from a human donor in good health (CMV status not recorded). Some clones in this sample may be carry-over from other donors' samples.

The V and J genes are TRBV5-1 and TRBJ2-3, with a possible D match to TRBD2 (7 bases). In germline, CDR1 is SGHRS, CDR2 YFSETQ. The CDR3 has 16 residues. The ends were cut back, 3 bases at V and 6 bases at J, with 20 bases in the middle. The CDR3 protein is CASSSTGAGAGDTQYF. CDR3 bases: TGCGCCAGCAGCTCCACTGGTGCGGGGGCGGGGGATACGCAGTATTTT. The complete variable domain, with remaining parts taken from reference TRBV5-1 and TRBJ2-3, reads KAGVTQTPRYLIKTRGQQVTLSCSPISGHRSVSWYQQTPGQGLQFLFEYFSETQRNKGNFPGRFSGRQFSNSRSEMNVSTLELGDSALYLCASSSTGAGAGDTQYFGPGTRLTVL.

The CDR3 region is CASGLVLHSGRYEQYF. The CDR3 coding sequence is TGTGCTAGTGGTTTGGTACTGCACAGCGGGAGATACGAGCAGTACTTC. This rearrangement joins TRBV12-5 to TRBJ2-7; 8 bases agree with TRBD2. Losses at the gene ends were 0 bases for V and 4 bases for J; bases not matched to a gene: 8. The CDR3 has 16 residues. The germline gives CDR1 LGHNT, CDR2 FRNRAP.

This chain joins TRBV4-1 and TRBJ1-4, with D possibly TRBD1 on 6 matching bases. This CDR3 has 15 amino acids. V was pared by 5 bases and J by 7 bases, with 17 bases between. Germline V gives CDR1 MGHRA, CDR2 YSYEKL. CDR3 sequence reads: CASSIQGTTGEKLFF. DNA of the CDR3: TGCGCCAGCAGCATCCAAGGGACAACTGGTGAAAAACTGTTTTTT.

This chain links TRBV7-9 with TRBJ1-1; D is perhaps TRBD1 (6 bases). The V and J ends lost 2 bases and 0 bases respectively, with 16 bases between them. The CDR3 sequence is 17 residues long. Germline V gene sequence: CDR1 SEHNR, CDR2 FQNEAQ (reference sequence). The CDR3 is CASSLWRGADVNTEAFF. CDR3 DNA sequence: TGTGCCAGCAGCTTATGGCGGGGGGCGGATGTGAACACTGAAGCTTTCTTT. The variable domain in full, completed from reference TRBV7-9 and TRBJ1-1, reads DTGVSQNPRHKITKRGQNVTFRCDPISEHNRLYWYRQTLGQGPEFLTYFQNEAQLEKSRLLSDRFSAERPKGSFSTLEIQRTEQGDSAMYLCASSLWRGADVNTEAFFGQGTRLTVV.